The 30 T cell receptor beta chains in this list originate from one sample, sequenced in a study of blood T cell repertoires in COVID-19. This table comes from immunoSEQ multiplex PCR, and its TCRdb copy is limited to in-frame clones, with some not included. This table holds 270,000 or so clones, around 81% found once. Sequenced material: PBMCs or T cells enriched from blood (not recorded which). Every receptor here comes from a man aged 50 or older who had recovered from COVID-19.

V is TRBV11-3 and J is TRBJ2-7; no reliable D call. V lost 2 bases, J lost 0 bases, and 5 bases lay in between. Germline CDR1 reads SGHNT; CDR2 reads YENEEA. This CDR3 has 13 residues. CDR3 loop: CASSLRSSYEQYF. CDR3 DNA: TGTGCCAGCAGCTTACGCAGCTCCTACGAGCAGTACTTC.

This rearrangement joins TRBV10-3 to TRBJ1-2; D uncertain. V was trimmed by 0 bases and J by 0 bases, leaving 11 bases between them. The CDR3 runs to 16 residues. Germline V gene lookup returns CDR1 ENHRY and CDR2 SYGVKD. The CDR3 sequence: CAISESGRPTNYGYTF. For the CDR3, the DNA is TGTGCCATCAGTGAGTCCGGCAGGCCTACTAACTATGGCTACACCTTC.

The chain is built from TRBV6-2 or TRBV6-3 and TRBJ1-2, with TRBD1 identical over 7 bases. The CDR3 is 16 amino acids. The V gene end was trimmed by 5 bases and the J gene end by 3 bases; junction bases not matched to a gene: 12. Germline CDR1 MNHEY, CDR2 SVGEGT. CDR3 amino acids: CASSLLRQGSDYGYTF. CDR3 DNA sequence: TGTGCCAGCAGTCTACTTCGACAGGGCAGTGACTATGGCTACACCTTC.

CDR3 nucleotide sequence: TGTGCCAGCAGCCCCTTGGACTGGGCGCCCTACGAGCAGTACTTC. As protein: CASSPLDWAPYEQYF. The V gene is TRBV11-2, the J gene TRBJ2-7; maybe TRBD2 (5 bases). This CDR3 is built from 15 residues. CDR1 SGHAT and CDR2 FQNNGV come from the germline V gene. Trimming stripped 5 bases from V and 2 bases from J, with 16 bases between. Combining the CDR3 with reference TRBV11-2 and TRBJ2-7 gives the whole variable domain EAGVAQSPRYKIIEKRQSVAFWCNPISGHATLYWYQQILGQGPKLLIQFQNNGVVDDSQLPKDRFSAERLKGVDSTLKIQPAKLEDSAVYLCASSPLDWAPYEQYFGPGTRLTVT.

This chain links TRBV11-3 with TRBJ2-7, with D possibly TRBD2 on 5 matching bases. V was cut by 4 bases and J by 5 bases, with 15 bases left in between. CDR1 is SGHNT, CDR2 YENEEA, per germline. The CDR3 runs to 14 residues. CDR3 DNA: TGTGCCAGCAGCTACCGGGCCTCCGGGGACGAGCAGTACTTC. Translated: CASSYRASGDEQYF.

The chain recombines TRBV30 with TRBJ2-1; the match to TRBD2 covers 8 bases. V lost 2 bases, J lost 10 bases, and 10 bases stayed unmatched. The germline V gene encodes CDR1 GTSNPN and CDR2 SVGIG (reference sequence). CDR3 length: 14 amino acids. CDR3 in amino acids: CAWSPPGTRREQFF. The CDR3 bases are TGTGCCTGGAGTCCCCCCGGGACTAGAAGGGAGCAGTTCTTC.

This chain joins TRBV7-9 and TRBJ2-5, with D uncertain. Germline lookup yields CDR1 SEHNR and CDR2 FQNEAQ (reference sequence). The V end lost 5 bases, the J end lost 2 bases, and 12 bases lay between the germline ends. CDR3 length equals 14 residues. The CDR3 region has the DNA TGTGCCAGCAGCCCCACCGACGGGCAAGAGACCCAGTACTTC. This translates into CASSPTDGQETQYF.

The J gene is TRBJ2-2, the V gene TRBV27, with TRBD1 identical over 9 bases. The V segment lost 5 bases and the J segment 3 bases; nucleotides outside the gene matches: 10. CDR3 length: 17 residues. Germline values: CDR1 MNHEY, CDR2 SMNVEV (reference sequence). The CDR3 is CASSAGFRTGDTGELFF. The DNA of the CDR3 is TGTGCCAGCAGTGCAGGTTTTAGGACAGGGGACACCGGGGAGCTGTTTTTT.

This chain connects TRBV7-9 to TRBJ2-3; tentatively, D is TRBD1 (6 bases). The germline gives CDR1 SEHNR, CDR2 FQNEAQ (reference sequence). The CDR3 has 13 residues. Between the trimmed V and J ends, which lost 0 bases and 6 bases, there was a span of 7 bases. This chain's CDR3 is CASSLAGQDTQYF. The CDR3 DNA sequence: TGTGCCAGCAGCTTAGCCGGACAGGATACGCAGTATTTT.

CDR3 sequence reads: CASSDLAGFTDTQYF. The DNA of the CDR3 is TGTGCCAGCAGTGACCTAGCGGGGTTTACAGATACGCAGTATTTT. This chain joins TRBV25-1 and TRBJ2-3, with TRBD2 matching over 9 bases. With V trimmed by 3 bases and J by 3 bases, 4 bases remained unmatched. The length of the CDR3 is 15 residues. Germline V gives CDR1 MGHDK, CDR2 SYGVNS.

This chain joins TRBV28 and TRBJ1-1; D perhaps matches TRBD1 (5 bases). CDR1 and CDR2 (germline): MDHEN, SYDVKM. CDR3 length: 18 amino acids. V was shortened by 2 bases and J by 1 base, with 20 bases between the two germline ends. CDR3 residues: CASSLHSLGGGANTEAFF. CDR3 nucleotide sequence: TGTGCCAGCAGTTTACATTCCCTCGGGGGGGGAGCGAACACTGAAGCTTTCTTT.

This clone was detected only a few times. V gene TRBV2 combines with J gene TRBJ1-6; 9 bases are shared with TRBD1. In germline, CDR1 is SNHLY, CDR2 FYNNEI. V trimming: 11 bases; J trimming: 10 bases; junction bases outside the gene matches: 9. This CDR3 region has 13 residues. The CDR3 reads CAGDREGKSPLHF. CDR3 sequence (DNA): TGTGCCGGGGACAGGGAGGGAAAATCACCCCTCCACTTT.

Remarks on this clone: The identical CDR3 is also encoded by other nucleotide sequences in the sample. The J gene is TRBJ1-5, the V gene TRBV10-1; perhaps TRBD1 as D (6 bases). V gave up 0 bases and J gave up 7 bases, with 7 bases separating them. CDR1 is WNHNN and CDR2 is SYGVQD in the germline V gene (reference sequence). The CDR3 spans 13 residues. In DNA form, the CDR3 reads TGCGCCAGCAGTGAGTCCAGGGGCCAGCCCCAGCATTTT. It translates to CASSESRGQPQHF.

The V gene is TRBV10-3, the J gene TRBJ2-7; weak D call: TRBD1 (5 bases). This CDR3 is 13 amino acids long. With 3 bases removed from V and 7 bases from J, the gap between germline ends came to 13 bases. The V gene's germline CDR1 is ENHRY and CDR2 SYGVKD. CDR3 DNA: TGTGCCATCAGTGACCAGCCTCCAGGGGAGCAGTACTTC. This translates into CAISDQPPGEQYF.

This chain connects TRBV28 to TRBJ2-7, with TRBD2 as a possible D gene (6 bases). The CDR3 runs to 12 residues. V was pared by 7 bases and J by 4 bases, with 11 bases between. Looked up from germline, CDR1 is MDHEN and CDR2 is SYDVKM. CDR3 coding DNA: TGTGCCAGCACGGGGGATGGTTACGAGCAGTACTTC. It translates to CASTGDGYEQYF. The full variable domain, in which reference TRBV28 and TRBJ2-7 provide the parts outside the CDR3, is DVKVTQSSRYLVKRTGEKVFLECVQDMDHENMFWYRQDPGLGLRLIYFSYDVKMKEKGDIPEGYSVSREKKERFSLILESASTNQTSMYLCASTGDGYEQYFGPGTRLTVT.

The chain is built from TRBV18 and TRBJ1-1; 10 bases match TRBD1. CDR3 length: 15 residues. The J segment lost 4 bases and the V segment lost 6 bases, leaving 8 bases of the junction unmatched. Germline-derived CDR1 and CDR2 are KGHSH and LQKENI. CDR3: CASSLYGQGVTEAFF. The CDR3 coding sequence is TGTGCCAGCTCCCTGTACGGACAGGGGGTCACTGAAGCTTTCTTT. Full variable domain (missing parts from reference TRBV18 and TRBJ1-1): NAGVMQNPRHLVRRRGQEARLRCSPMKGHSHVYWYRQLPEEGLKFMVYLQKENIIDESGMPKERFSAEFPKEGPSILRIQQVVRGDSAAYFCASSLYGQGVTEAFFGQGTRLTVV.

This rearrangement joins TRBV28 to TRBJ1-2; TRBD1 is a possible D gene (6 bases). Germline assignment: CDR1 MDHEN and CDR2 SYDVKM. V gave up 1 base and J gave up 4 bases, with 10 bases separating them. The CDR3 is 14 amino acids. The CDR3 DNA sequence: TGTGCCAGCAGTTTATCCGACAGGACCTATGGCTACACCTTC. Amino acids: CASSLSDRTYGYTF.

This clone was seen a single time. This chain joins TRBV7-3 and TRBJ2-2; 7 bases map to TRBD2. V lost 6 bases to trimming and J lost 4 bases; unmatched junction nucleotides: 5. CDR1 and CDR2 (germline): SGHTA, FQGTGA. This CDR3 has 14 amino acids. Here the CDR3 reads CASSGRETTGELFF. The CDR3 DNA is TGTGCCAGCAGTGGGCGGGAGACCACCGGGGAGCTGTTTTTT.

The chain combines TRBV10-3 with TRBJ2-7, with 9 bases aligning to TRBD1. The CDR3 contains 14 residues. J gave up 1 base and V 6 bases, and 4 bases lay outside the gene matches. Per germline, CDR1 ENHRY and CDR2 SYGVKD. The CDR3 nucleotides read TGTGCCATCAGACCCGGGACAGGGTCCTACGAGCAGTACTTC. Translation: CAIRPGTGSYEQYF.

The chain couples TRBV5-8 to TRBJ2-5, with D perhaps matching TRBD2 (6 bases). The CDR3 covers 15 residues. The ends were cut back, 2 bases at V and 5 bases at J, with 16 bases in the middle. Germline V lookup: CDR1 SGHTS, CDR2 YDEGEE. CDR3: CASSFGRGPSETQYF. The CDR3 DNA reads as TGTGCCAGCAGCTTTGGGCGGGGCCCTTCGGAGACCCAGTACTTC.

In its sample, this clone was seen a few times. The chain carries TRBV29-1 and TRBJ1-3, with D perhaps TRBD1 (6 bases). Germline-derived CDR1 and CDR2 are SQVTM and ANQGSEA. This CDR3 spans 15 amino acids. Trimming removed 6 bases from V and 0 bases from J, with 15 bases in between. This chain's CDR3 is CSVARDTHSGNTIYF. CDR3 sequence (DNA): TGCAGCGTAGCTCGGGACACTCACTCTGGAAACACCATATATTTT.

The chain is built from TRBV5-4 and TRBJ1-6; possibly TRBD1 for D (5 bases). Germline loops: CDR1 SGHNT, CDR2 YYREEE (reference sequence). The CDR3 spans 12 residues. V was clipped by 4 bases and J by 7 bases, with 6 bases between them. The CDR3 DNA reads as TGTGCCAGCAGCCCAGGGAATTCACCCCTCCACTTT. This sequence encodes CASSPGNSPLHF.

This clone was counted only a few times. The J gene is TRBJ2-7, the V gene TRBV6-5; 7 nucleotides match TRBD1. The germline V gene encodes CDR1 MNHEY and CDR2 SVGAGI. The CDR3 has 13 amino acids. Trimming cost V 10 bases and J 1 base; bases outside gene matches: 7. The CDR3 DNA follows: TGTGCCACCACGGCACAGGGGTCCTACGAGCAGTACTTC. Protein product: CATTAQGSYEQYF.

The V gene is TRBV7-2, the J gene TRBJ1-1; no firm D call. Trimming left V 1 base short and J 6 bases short, with 12 bases between. The CDR3 has 14 amino acids. CDR1 is SGHTA, CDR2 FQGNSA, per germline. This chain's CDR3 is CASSLEIGRAEAFF. DNA for the CDR3: TGTGCCAGCAGCTTAGAGATAGGTCGGGCTGAAGCTTTCTTT. The full variable domain, with the rest looked up from reference TRBV7-2 and TRBJ1-1, is GAGVSQSPSNKVTEKGKDVELRCDPISGHTALYWYRQSLGQGLEFLIYFQGNSAPDKSGLPSDRFSAERTGGSVSTLTIQRTQQEDSAVYLCASSLEIGRAEAFFGQGTRLTVV.

The genes are TRBV20-1 and TRBJ1-6, with TRBD1 identical over 7 bases. Germline-derived CDR1 and CDR2 are DFQATT and SNEGSKA (reference sequence). The junction had 20 bases not matched to a gene; V was cut back by 3 bases and J by 0 bases. This CDR3 contains 21 residues. The CDR3 nucleotides are TGCAGTGCTAGTATCTGCCGGGACAGCATCCCCACAAGCTCCTATAATTCACCCCTCCACTTT. As protein: CSASICRDSIPTSSYNSPLHF.

V and J are TRBV7-9 and TRBJ2-3; no definite D call. CDR1 and CDR2 from the germline V gene are SEHNR and FQNEAQ (reference sequence). V was cut by 11 bases and J by 1 base, with 13 bases left in between. CDR3 length equals 13 residues. Here the CDR3 reads CAAKTAGTDTQYF. CDR3 DNA sequence: TGTGCCGCCAAGACGGCGGGCACAGATACGCAGTATTTT. Together with reference TRBV7-9 and TRBJ2-3, the CDR3 gives the full variable domain: DTGVSQNPRHKITKRGQNVTFRCDPISEHNRLYWYRQTLGQGPEFLTYFQNEAQLEKSRLLSDRFSAERPKGSFSTLEIQRTEQGDSAMYLCAAKTAGTDTQYFGPGTRLTVL.

This rearrangement joins TRBV24-1 to TRBJ2-3; the match to TRBD2 covers 11 bases. Trimming took 10 bases from V and 1 from J; bases not matched to a gene: 3. The CDR3 has 14 amino acids. From germline, CDR1 is KGHDR and CDR2 SFDVKD. The CDR3 bases are TGTGCCACGGGACTAGCGGAGGGCACAGATACGCAGTATTTT. Amino acid sequence: CATGLAEGTDTQYF.

V usage is TRBV5-8 and J usage is TRBJ2-4; TRBD2 aligns across 8 bases. Unmatched junction bases numbered 13, after V lost 5 bases and J lost 3 bases. This CDR3 has 17 residues. Germline CDR1 and CDR2: SGHTS and YDEGEE. The CDR3 sequence: CASRPPSGSSGKNIQYF. CDR3 in DNA: TGTGCCAGCAGACCACCTAGCGGGTCCTCTGGCAAAAACATTCAGTACTTC.

Of note for this clone: In the same sample, other DNA sequences code for this CDR3. This chain links TRBV27 with TRBJ2-7; tentatively, D is TRBD1 (5 bases). Trimming removed 3 bases from V and 7 bases from J, with 16 bases in between. The CDR3 contains 14 residues. In germline, CDR1 is MNHEY, CDR2 SMNVEV (reference sequence). The CDR3: CASSLTRTRGEQYF. In DNA form, the CDR3 reads TGTGCCAGCAGTTTGACCCGGACAAGAGGTGAGCAGTACTTC.

This rearrangement joins TRBV18 to TRBJ2-1; TRBD2 might be the D (6 bases). Germline loops: CDR1 KGHSH, CDR2 LQKENI. This CDR3 comprises 14 residues. V lost 1 base to trimming and J lost 3 bases, with 7 bases between them. The DNA for the CDR3 is TGTGCCAGCTCACCACGGGGGGTCTACAATGAGCAGTTCTTC. Translated: CASSPRGVYNEQFF.